The sequence of this T cell receptor (beta chain) was determined in a study of CD8 T cells in Susac syndrome. Reverse transcription of 0.5 to 1 ug RNA was performed with random hexamers. TCRdb reprocessed the immunoSEQ multiplex PCR reads via MiXCR and lists one record per CDR3 protein. Among over 300,000 distinct CDR3 sequences, about 90% were seen once, and the ten largest hold over 0.065%. Germline lookup yields CDR1 DFQATT and CDR2 SNEGSKA (reference sequence). V lost 0 bases and J 2 bases, leaving 8 bases between the germline ends. The CDR3 has 14 residues. While CD8+ and CD4+ T cells were isolated negatively, TEMRA cells were enriched by FACS.

Material: CD4+ T cells from PBMCs. The chain uses TRBV20-1 and TRBJ1-5; maybe TRBD1 (5 bases). The TCR was taken from a human donor with multiple sclerosis. The CDR3: CSAREGEGNQPQHF. The CDR3 DNA follows: TGCAGTGCTAGAGAGGGGGAAGGCAATCAGCCCCAGCATTTT.